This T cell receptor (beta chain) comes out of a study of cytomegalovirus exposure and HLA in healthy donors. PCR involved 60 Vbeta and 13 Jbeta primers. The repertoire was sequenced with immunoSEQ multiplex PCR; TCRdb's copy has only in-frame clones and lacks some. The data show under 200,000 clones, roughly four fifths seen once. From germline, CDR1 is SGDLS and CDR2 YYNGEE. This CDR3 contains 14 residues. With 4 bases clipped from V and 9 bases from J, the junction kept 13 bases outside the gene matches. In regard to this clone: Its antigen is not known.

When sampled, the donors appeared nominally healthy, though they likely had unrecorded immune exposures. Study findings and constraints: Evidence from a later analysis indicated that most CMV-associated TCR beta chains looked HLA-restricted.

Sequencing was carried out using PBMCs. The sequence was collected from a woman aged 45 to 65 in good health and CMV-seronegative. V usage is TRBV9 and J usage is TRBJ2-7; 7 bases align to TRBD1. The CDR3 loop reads CASSSKAGTEGQYF. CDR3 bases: TGTGCCAGCAGCTCTAAAGCCGGGACAGAAGGGCAGTACTTC.